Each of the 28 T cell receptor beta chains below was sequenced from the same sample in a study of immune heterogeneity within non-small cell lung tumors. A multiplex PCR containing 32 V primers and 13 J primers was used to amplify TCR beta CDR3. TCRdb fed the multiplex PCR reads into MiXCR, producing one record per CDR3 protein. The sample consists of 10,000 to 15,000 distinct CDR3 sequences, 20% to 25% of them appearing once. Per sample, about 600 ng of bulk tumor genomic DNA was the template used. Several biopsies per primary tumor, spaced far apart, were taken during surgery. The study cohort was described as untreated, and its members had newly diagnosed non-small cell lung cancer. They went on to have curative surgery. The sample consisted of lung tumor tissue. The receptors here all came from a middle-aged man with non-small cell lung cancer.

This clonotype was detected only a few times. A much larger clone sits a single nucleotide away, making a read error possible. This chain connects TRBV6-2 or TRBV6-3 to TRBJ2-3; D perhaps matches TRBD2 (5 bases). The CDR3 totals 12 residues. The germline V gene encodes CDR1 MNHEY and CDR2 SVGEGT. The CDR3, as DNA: TGTTCCGAGGCTAGCAACACAGATACGCAGTATTTT. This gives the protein CSEASNTDTQYF.

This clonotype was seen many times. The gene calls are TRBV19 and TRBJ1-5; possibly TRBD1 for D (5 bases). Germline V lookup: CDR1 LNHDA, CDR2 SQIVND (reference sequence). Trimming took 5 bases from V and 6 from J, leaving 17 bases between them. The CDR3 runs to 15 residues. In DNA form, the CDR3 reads TGTGCCAGTAGTGCCGGAAAAACTGGGGGTCAGCCCCAGCATTTT. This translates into CASSAGKTGGQPQHF.

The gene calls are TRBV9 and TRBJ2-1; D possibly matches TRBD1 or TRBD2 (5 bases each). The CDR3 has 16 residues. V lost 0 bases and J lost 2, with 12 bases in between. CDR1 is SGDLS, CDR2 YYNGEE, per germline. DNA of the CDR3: TGTGCCAGCAGCGTAGCTACTAGGGGTACCTACAATGAGCAGTTCTTC. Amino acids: CASSVATRGTYNEQFF.

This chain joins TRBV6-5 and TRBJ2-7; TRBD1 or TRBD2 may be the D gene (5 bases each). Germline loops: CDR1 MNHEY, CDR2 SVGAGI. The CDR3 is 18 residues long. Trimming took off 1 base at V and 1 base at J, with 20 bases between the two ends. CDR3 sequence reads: CASSYLGVTWDRSYEQYF. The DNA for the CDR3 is TGTGCCAGCAGTTACTTGGGGGTGACATGGGATAGGTCCTACGAGCAGTACTTC.

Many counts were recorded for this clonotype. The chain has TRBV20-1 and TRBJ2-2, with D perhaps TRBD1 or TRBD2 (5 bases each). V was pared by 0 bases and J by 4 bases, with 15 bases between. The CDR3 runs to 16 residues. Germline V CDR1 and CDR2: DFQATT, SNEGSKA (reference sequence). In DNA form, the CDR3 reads TGCAGTGCTAGAGATCCACTCCTTGGGGGCACCGGGGAGCTGTTTTTT. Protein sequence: CSARDPLLGGTGELFF.

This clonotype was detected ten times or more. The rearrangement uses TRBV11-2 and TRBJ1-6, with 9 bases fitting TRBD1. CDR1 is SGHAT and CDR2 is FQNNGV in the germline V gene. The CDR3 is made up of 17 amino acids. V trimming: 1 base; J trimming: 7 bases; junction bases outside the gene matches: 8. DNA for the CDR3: TGTGCCAGCAGCTTAGGGGGACAGGGTTTCTTCAATTCACCCCTCCACTTT. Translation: CASSLGGQGFFNSPLHF.

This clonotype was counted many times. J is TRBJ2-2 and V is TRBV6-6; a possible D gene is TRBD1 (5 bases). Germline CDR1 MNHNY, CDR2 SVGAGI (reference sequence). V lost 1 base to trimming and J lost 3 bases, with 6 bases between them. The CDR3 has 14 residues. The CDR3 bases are TGTGCCAGCAGTTACTTCAGGGACACCGGGGAGCTGTTTTTT. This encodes CASSYFRDTGELFF.

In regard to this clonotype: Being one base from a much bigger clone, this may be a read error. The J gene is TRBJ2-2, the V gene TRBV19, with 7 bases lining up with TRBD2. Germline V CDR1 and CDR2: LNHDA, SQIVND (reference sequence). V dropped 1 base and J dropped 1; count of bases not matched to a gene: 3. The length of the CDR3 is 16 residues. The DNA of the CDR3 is TGTGCCAGTAGTATAGGGCGGGGGTGGAACACCGGGGAGCTGTTTTTT. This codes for CASSIGRGWNTGELFF.

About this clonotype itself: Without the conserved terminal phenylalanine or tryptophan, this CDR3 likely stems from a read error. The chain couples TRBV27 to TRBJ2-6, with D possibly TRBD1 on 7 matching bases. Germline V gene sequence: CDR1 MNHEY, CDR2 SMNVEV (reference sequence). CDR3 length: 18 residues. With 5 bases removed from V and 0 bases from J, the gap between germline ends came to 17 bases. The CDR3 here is CASSPHRQGGSGANVLTL. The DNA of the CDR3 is TGTGCCAGCAGTCCGCATCGACAGGGAGGCTCTGGGGCCAACGTCCTGACTTTA.

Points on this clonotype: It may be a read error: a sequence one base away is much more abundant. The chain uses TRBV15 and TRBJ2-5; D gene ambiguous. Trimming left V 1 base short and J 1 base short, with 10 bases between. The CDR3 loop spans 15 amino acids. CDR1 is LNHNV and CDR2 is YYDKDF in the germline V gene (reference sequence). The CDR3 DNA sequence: TGTGCCACCAGCAGAGCGGTGGTCGCCCAAGAGACCCAGTACTTC. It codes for CATSRAVVAQETQYF.

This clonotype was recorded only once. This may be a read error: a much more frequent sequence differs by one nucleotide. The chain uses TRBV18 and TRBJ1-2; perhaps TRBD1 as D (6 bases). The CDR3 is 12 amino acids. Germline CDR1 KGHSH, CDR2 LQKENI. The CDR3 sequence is CANSPQGGGYTF. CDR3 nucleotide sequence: TGTGCCAACTCACCACAGGGAGGAGGCTACACCTTC.

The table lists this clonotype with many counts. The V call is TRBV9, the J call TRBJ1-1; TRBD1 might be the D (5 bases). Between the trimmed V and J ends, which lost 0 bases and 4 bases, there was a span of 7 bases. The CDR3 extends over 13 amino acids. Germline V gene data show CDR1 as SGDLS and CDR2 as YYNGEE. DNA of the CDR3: TGTGCCAGCAGCGTAGGACAGTCCACTGAAGCTTTCTTT. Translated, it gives CASSVGQSTEAFF.

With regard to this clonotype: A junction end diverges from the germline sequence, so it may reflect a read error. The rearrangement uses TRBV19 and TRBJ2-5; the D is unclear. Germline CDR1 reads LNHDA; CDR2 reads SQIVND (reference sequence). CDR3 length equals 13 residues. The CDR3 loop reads CASGIESSGTQYF. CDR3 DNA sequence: TGTGCCAGTGGTATAGAATCCAGTGGGACCCAGTACTTC. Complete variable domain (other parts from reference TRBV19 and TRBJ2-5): DGGITQSPKYLFRKEGQNVTLSCEQNLNHDAMYWYRQDPGQGLRLIYYSQIVNDFQKGDIAEGYSVSREKKESFPLTVTSAQKNPTAFYLCASGIESSGTQYFGPGTRLLVL.

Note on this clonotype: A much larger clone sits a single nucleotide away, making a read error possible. CDR3 in amino acids: CARKQGENQPQHF. CDR3 coding DNA: TGTGCCAGAAAACAGGGGGAGAATCAGCCCCAGCATTTT. The rearrangement joins TRBV2 to TRBJ1-5, with 8 nucleotides matching TRBD1. Germline trimming cut 9 bases from V and 4 bases from J; bases unmatched to any gene: 5. The CDR3 sequence is 13 residues long. Germline CDR1 and CDR2: SNHLY and FYNNEI. The full variable domain, with the rest looked up from reference TRBV2 and TRBJ1-5, is EPEVTQTPSHQVTQMGQEVILRCVPISNHLYFYWYRQILGQKVEFLVSFYNNEISEKSEIFDDQFSVERPDGSNFTLKIRSTKLEDSAMYFCARKQGENQPQHFGDGTRLSIL.

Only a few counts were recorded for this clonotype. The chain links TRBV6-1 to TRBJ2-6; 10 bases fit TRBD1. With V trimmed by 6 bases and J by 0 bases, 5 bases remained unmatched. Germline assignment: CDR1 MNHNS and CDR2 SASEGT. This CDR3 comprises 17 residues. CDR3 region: CASRLTGGLSGANVLTF. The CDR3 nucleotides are TGTGCCAGCAGGCTGACAGGGGGCCTCTCTGGGGCCAACGTCCTGACTTTC.

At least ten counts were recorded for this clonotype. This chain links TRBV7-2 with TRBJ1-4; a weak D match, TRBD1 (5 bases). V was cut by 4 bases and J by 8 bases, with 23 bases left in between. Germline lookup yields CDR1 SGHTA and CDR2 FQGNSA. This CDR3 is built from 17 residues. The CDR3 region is CASSSTGAFLTREKLFF. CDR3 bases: TGTGCCAGCAGCTCGACCGGGGCCTTCCTAACGAGGGAAAAACTGTTTTTT. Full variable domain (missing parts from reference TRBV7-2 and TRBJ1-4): GAGVSQSPSNKVTEKGKDVELRCDPISGHTALYWYRQSLGQGLEFLIYFQGNSAPDKSGLPSDRFSAERTGGSVSTLTIQRTQQEDSAVYLCASSSTGAFLTREKLFFGSGTQLSVL.

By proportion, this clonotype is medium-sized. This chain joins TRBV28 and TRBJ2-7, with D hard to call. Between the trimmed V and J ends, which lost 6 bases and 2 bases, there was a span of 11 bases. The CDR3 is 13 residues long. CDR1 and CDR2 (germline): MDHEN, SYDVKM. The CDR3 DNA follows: TGTGCCAGCAGACCCCTTCGAGCCTACGAGCAGTACTTC. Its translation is CASRPLRAYEQYF.

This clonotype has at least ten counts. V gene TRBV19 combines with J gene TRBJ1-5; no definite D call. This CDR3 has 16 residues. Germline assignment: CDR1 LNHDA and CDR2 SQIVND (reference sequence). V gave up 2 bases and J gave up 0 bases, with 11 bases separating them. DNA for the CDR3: TGTGCCAGTAGTATAAGGAGTCAGAATAGCAATCAGCCCCAGCATTTT. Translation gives CASSIRSQNSNQPQHF.

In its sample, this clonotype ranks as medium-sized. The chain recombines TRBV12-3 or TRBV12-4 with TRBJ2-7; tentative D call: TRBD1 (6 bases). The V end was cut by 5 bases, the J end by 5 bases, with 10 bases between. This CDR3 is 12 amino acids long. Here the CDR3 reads CASSVNRDEQYF. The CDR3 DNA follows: TGTGCCAGCAGTGTCAACAGGGACGAGCAGTACTTC.

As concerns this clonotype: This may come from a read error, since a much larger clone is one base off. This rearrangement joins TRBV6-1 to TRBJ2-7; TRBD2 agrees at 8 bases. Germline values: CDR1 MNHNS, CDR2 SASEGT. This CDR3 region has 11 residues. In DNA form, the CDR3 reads TGTGCCAGCAGTGCCGGGACTAGAATTTCCTTC. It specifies CASSAGTRISF.

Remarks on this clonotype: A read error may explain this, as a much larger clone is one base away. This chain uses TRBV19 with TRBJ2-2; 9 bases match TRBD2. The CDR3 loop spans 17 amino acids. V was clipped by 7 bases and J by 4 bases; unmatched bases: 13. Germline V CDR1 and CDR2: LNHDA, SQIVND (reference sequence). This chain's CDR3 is CASNIDPAGGGTGELFF. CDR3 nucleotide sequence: TGTGCCAGTAATATTGACCCAGCGGGAGGTGGCACCGGGGAGCTGTTTTTT.

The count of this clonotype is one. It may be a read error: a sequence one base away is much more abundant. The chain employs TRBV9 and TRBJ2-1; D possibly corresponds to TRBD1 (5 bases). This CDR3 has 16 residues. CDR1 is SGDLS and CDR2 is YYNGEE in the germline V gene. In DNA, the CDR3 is TGTGCCAGCAGCGTAGGTGGTCTAAGGTGGGGCGATGAGCACTTCTTC. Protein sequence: CASSVGGLRWGDEHFF.

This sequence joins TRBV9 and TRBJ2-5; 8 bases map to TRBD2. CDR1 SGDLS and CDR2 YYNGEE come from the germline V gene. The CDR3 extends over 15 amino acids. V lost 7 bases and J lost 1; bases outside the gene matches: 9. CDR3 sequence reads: CASRAGGGPQETQYF. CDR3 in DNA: TGTGCCAGCCGCGCCGGGGGGGGGCCCCAAGAGACCCAGTACTTC.

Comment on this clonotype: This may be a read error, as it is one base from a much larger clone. Here the CDR3 DNA reads TGTGCCAGCAGTGACCAATCCGCCTCGAACACCGGGGAGCTGTTTTTT. Its protein product is CASSDQSASNTGELFF. The genes are TRBV6-4 and TRBJ2-2, with D hard to call. The ends were cut back, 2 bases at V and 0 bases at J, with 10 bases in the middle. Germline values: CDR1 MRHNA, CDR2 SNTAGT. There are 16 residues in the CDR3.

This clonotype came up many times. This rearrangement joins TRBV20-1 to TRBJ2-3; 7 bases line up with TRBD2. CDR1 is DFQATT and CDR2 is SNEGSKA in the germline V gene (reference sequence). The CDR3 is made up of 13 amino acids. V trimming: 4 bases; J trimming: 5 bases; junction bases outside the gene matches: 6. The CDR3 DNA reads TGCAGTGCTATAAGCGGGGTTCAAGATACGCAGTATTTT. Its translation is CSAISGVQDTQYF.

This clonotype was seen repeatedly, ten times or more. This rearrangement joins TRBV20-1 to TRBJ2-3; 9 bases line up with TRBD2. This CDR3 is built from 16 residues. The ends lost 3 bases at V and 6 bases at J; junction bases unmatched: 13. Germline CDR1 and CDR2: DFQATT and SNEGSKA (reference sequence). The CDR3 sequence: CSASSGGGALGDTQYF. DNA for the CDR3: TGCAGTGCTAGTTCGGGCGGGGGGGCCTTAGGGGATACGCAGTATTTT.

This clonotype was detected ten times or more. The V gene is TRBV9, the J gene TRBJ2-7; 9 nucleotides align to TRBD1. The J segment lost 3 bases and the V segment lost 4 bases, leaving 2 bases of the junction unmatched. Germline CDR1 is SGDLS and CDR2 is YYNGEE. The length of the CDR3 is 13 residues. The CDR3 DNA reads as TGTGCCAGCAGCCCGACAGGGGGCTACGAGCAGTACTTC. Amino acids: CASSPTGGYEQYF.

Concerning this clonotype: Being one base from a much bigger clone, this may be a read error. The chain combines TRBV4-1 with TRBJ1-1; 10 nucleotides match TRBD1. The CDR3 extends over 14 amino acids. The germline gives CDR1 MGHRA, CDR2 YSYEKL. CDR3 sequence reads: CARSQDGDRGSAFF. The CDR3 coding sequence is TGCGCCAGAAGCCAAGATGGGGACAGGGGTTCAGCTTTCTTT.